The 18 T cell receptor beta chains reported below all come from one sample, sequenced in a study of T cells after yellow fever vaccination. In TCRdb, the 5' RACE reads were re-called with MiXCR into one record per CDR3 protein. Among hundreds of thousands of distinct CDR3 sequences, 8.7% were seen once, and the ten largest hold 18%. Specimen: PBMCs, collected on the day of the first yellow fever vaccination. These receptors were obtained from a man aged 18-30 years who received the YFV17D yellow fever vaccine.

This clonotype was detected ten times or more. The V gene is TRBV7-8, the J gene TRBJ1-6; D is unclear. The germline gives CDR1 SGHVS, CDR2 FQNEAQ. V gave up 2 bases and J gave up 10 bases, with 3 bases separating them. The CDR3 runs 11 residues. In DNA form, the CDR3 reads TGTGCCAGCAGCTTAAGGTCACCCCTCCACTTT. It specifies CASSLRSPLHF.

V is TRBV18 and J is TRBJ2-1; a possible D gene is TRBD2 (6 bases). V was cut by 5 bases and J by 8 bases, with 13 bases left in between. Germline V gene data show CDR1 as KGHSH and CDR2 as LQKENI. The CDR3 is made up of 13 amino acids. CDR3 DNA sequence: TGTGCCAGCTCAGCCGGGACTTTCTATGAGCAGTTCTTC. Its translation is CASSAGTFYEQFF.

This clonotype was found a few times. V and J are TRBV12-3 or TRBV12-4 and TRBJ1-1, with D possibly being TRBD1 (5 bases). Trimming removed 3 bases at V and 11 bases at J, with 13 bases between. The CDR3 is 12 amino acids. CDR3: CASSFLGREAFF. As DNA, the CDR3 is TGTGCCAGCAGTTTTTTGGGGCGCGAGGCTTTCTTT.

This clonotype was recorded many times. CDR3 sequence: CASRTDRGWNEQFF. The CDR3 nucleotides read TGTGCCAGCAGGACAGACAGGGGATGGAATGAGCAGTTCTTC. The chain has TRBV12-3 or TRBV12-4 and TRBJ2-1, with 8 positions matching TRBD1. There are 14 residues in the CDR3. J gave up 7 bases and V 6 bases, and 8 bases lay outside the gene matches.

This clonotype has a single count. The chain joins TRBV5-4 to TRBJ2-1; tentatively, D is TRBD2 (5 bases). CDR3 length equals 14 residues. In germline, CDR1 is SGHNT, CDR2 YYREEE (reference sequence). The V and J ends lost 5 bases and 8 bases respectively, with 17 bases between them. DNA of the CDR3: TGTGCCAGCAGAGAGCGAGAGGGAGTCTATGAGCAGTTCTTC. Translating gives CASREREGVYEQFF.

The chain employs TRBV7-2 and TRBJ1-1, with 7 positions matching TRBD1. This CDR3 has 15 residues. CDR1 and CDR2 (germline): SGHTA, FQGNSA. V was pared by 5 bases and J by 3 bases, with 9 bases of the junction left unmatched. CDR3 loop: CASSTQQGPDTEAFF. The CDR3 DNA reads TGTGCCAGCAGCACACAACAGGGGCCCGACACTGAAGCTTTCTTT.

This clonotype was counted a few times. The rearrangement links TRBV19 to TRBJ2-7, with TRBD1 as a possible D gene (5 bases). Trimming cost V 2 bases and J 0 bases, with 8 bases left between them. Per the germline V gene, CDR1 is LNHDA and CDR2 is SQIVND (reference sequence). The CDR3 consists of 14 residues. The CDR3 sequence: CASSIQGSSYEQYF. CDR3 nucleotide sequence: TGTGCCAGTAGTATACAGGGTTCCTCCTACGAGCAGTACTTC.

This clonotype was recorded a few times. The gene calls are TRBV9 and TRBJ2-5; D is tentatively TRBD1 or TRBD2 (6 bases each). V was shortened by 3 bases and J by 5 bases, with 14 bases between the two germline ends. The germline gives CDR1 SGDLS, CDR2 YYNGEE. This CDR3 is 14 amino acids long. CDR3 nucleotides: TGTGCCAGCAGCGGAGGGGGTGGAGGGGAGACCCAGTACTTC. This encodes CASSGGGGGETQYF.

This clonotype was picked up many times. The V call is TRBV5-1, the J call TRBJ2-2; possible D gene TRBD1, 5 bases. Germline loops: CDR1 SGHRS, CDR2 YFSETQ. The CDR3 totals 14 residues. V dropped 1 base and J dropped 7 bases, with 11 bases sitting between them. The CDR3 spells CASSLREQDGELFF. Here the CDR3 DNA reads TGCGCCAGCAGCTTGAGGGAACAGGACGGGGAGCTGTTTTTT.

This clonotype was seen ten or more times. This rearrangement joins TRBV7-2 to TRBJ2-7; D gene uncertain. The germline V gene encodes CDR1 SGHTA and CDR2 FQGNSA. Trimming removed 6 bases at V and 6 bases at J, with 15 bases between. The CDR3 consists of 13 residues. Here the CDR3 DNA reads TGTGCCAGCAGTGAAGGCCCCCTTTCCGAGCAGTACGTC. The encoded protein is CASSEGPLSEQYV.

The V and J genes are TRBV18 and TRBJ1-2, with 10 bases identical to TRBD1. This CDR3 has 14 residues. Trimming at V came to 9 bases and at J to 6 bases, leaving 10 bases not matched to a gene. Germline loops: CDR1 KGHSH, CDR2 LQKENI. The CDR3 bases are TGTGCCAGTTCAACATCGACAGGGGGCGATGGCTACACCTTC. It codes for CASSTSTGGDGYTF. The variable domain in full, with the rest retrieved from reference TRBV18 and TRBJ1-2, is NAGVMQNPRHLVRRRGQEARLRCSPMKGHSHVYWYRQLPEEGLKFMVYLQKENIIDESGMPKERFSAEFPKEGPSILRIQQVVRGDSAAYFCASSTSTGGDGYTFGSGTRLTVV.

This sequence joins TRBV12-3 or TRBV12-4 and TRBJ2-2, with TRBD1 as a possible D gene (5 bases). CDR3 size: 14 residues. The ends were cut back, 6 bases at V and 0 bases at J, with 8 bases in the middle. The CDR3 loop reads CASRPRANTGELFF. The CDR3 nucleotides are TGTGCCAGCAGACCCAGGGCGAACACCGGGGAGCTGTTTTTT.

The rearrangement uses TRBV4-2 and TRBJ2-3, with D tentatively TRBD1 or TRBD2 (5 bases each). CDR3 length: 16 amino acids. The germline CDR1 and CDR2 sequences are LGHNA and YNFKEQ. The V gene lost 0 bases and the J gene lost 2 bases, with 12 bases spanning the gap. This chain's CDR3 is CASSQEGVPTTDTQYF. CDR3 nucleotide sequence: TGTGCCAGCAGCCAAGAGGGGGTCCCTACCACAGATACGCAGTATTTT.

The chain employs TRBV27 and TRBJ2-7; possible D gene TRBD1, 6 bases. Trimming removed 2 bases from V and 0 bases from J, with 14 bases in between. The length of the CDR3 is 16 residues. Germline V CDR1 and CDR2: MNHEY, SMNVEV (reference sequence). The CDR3 nucleotides read TGTGCCAGCAGTTTACGAGGGGGTGGGAACTCCTACGAGCAGTACGTC. Amino acid sequence: CASSLRGGGNSYEQYV.

This chain connects TRBV6-6 to TRBJ2-3; no definite D call. The V end lost 6 bases, the J end lost 3 bases, and 10 bases lay between the germline ends. This CDR3 contains 13 residues. The germline V gene has CDR1 MNHNY and CDR2 SVGAGI (reference sequence). The CDR3 is CASRTPPTDTQYF. CDR3 sequence (DNA): TGTGCCAGCAGGACCCCTCCGACAGATACGCAGTATTTT.

This clonotype appeared a few times. This chain uses TRBV18 with TRBJ1-2; no clear D. V was cut by 2 bases and J by 4 bases, with 8 bases left in between. The germline gives CDR1 KGHSH, CDR2 LQKENI. The CDR3 consists of 13 residues. The CDR3 bases are TGTGCCAGCTCACCAGACGGAACCTATGGCTACACCTTC. It specifies CASSPDGTYGYTF.

This clonotype has more than one count but fewer than ten. The chain recombines TRBV28 with TRBJ1-1; D unclear. Trimming pared 8 bases from V and 1 base from J, leaving 14 bases between. CDR3 length: 14 amino acids. Looked up from germline, CDR1 is MDHEN and CDR2 is SYDVKM. The CDR3 here is CASVTSSRNTEAFF. The CDR3 nucleotides read TGTGCCAGCGTCACGTCAAGCAGGAACACTGAAGCTTTCTTT.

There are many counts of this clonotype. The rearrangement links TRBV7-9 to TRBJ2-5, with TRBD1 as a possible D gene (6 bases). The CDR3 is made up of 14 amino acids. Germline values: CDR1 SEHNR, CDR2 FQNEAQ (reference sequence). Trimming cost V 7 bases and J 2 bases, with 14 bases left between them. The chain's CDR3 is CASNPAGTQETQYF. The CDR3 DNA reads TGTGCCAGCAACCCCGCAGGGACACAAGAGACCCAGTACTTC.